The subject of this entry is one T cell receptor (beta chain). Its antigen is still unknown. Per-base quality was not reported, and no clone a single base away is much larger than it. Collaborating institutions collected whole blood in K2EDTA tubes following their own protocols. Collaborator samples were shipped for TCRbeta analysis as frozen whole blood, isolated PBMCs, or DNA extracted from either sample type. The data originate from a study of blood T cell repertoires in COVID-19 (dated by TCRdb to about 2020). Some background on the complete study: Samples covering the acute and convalescent phases of COVID-19 were provided by collaborators in the United States, Italy and Spain. The material from the prospective study consisted of cDNA or gDNA derived from T cells, B-cell-depleted T cells, or PBMCs. The dataset comprised deeply sampled blood TCRbeta repertoires from subjects exposed to, actively infected with, or recovered from COVID-19. The repertoires were released in a freely available public database intended as a resource for research on the immune response to SARS-CoV-2. The samples were drawn from two sources: the first 160 participants of the ongoing ImmuneRACE study, and 950 to 1,500 subjects contributed by 6 global collaborators. A de-identified subject ID, COVID-19 status, age in years and sex were almost always included in the sample metadata. Where available, HLA class I and class II types were taken from metadata supplied by the sample provider and were not determined by assay-based typing. What the study reported, not specific to this receptor: The quantity of clinical and demographic metadata differed by source and by participant and was supplied without curation.

CDR1 SGHVS and CDR2 FQNEAQ were looked up in the germline V gene. From its cysteine to its phenylalanine, the CDR3 spans 14 amino acids. Here the CDR3 DNA is all that survives: 42 bases in frame from base 1. Cut back by 7 bases and 5 bases, the V and J ends lie 18 bases apart. The immunoSEQ Assay, a bias-controlled multiplex PCR, was used to amplify TCRbeta CDR3 regions from genomic DNA. For the original study's pipeline: Within the assay, amplification of reference gene primers was used to estimate how many nucleated cells each sample contained. To quantify the absolute abundance of each unique TCRbeta CDR3 rearrangement, sequence reads were collapsed and filtered. For each sample, productive Simpson clonality was calculated as the square root of Simpson's diversity index across productive rearrangements. Sourced from immuneACCESS, this table was stored by TCRdb with only in-frame sequences that have V and J called. A share of the clones is absent; for the studies checked, an unresolved V gene accounts for under half, and the remainder has no known explanation. The D gene and trimming were derived from the DNA, and the V and J assignments and clone size from that table. This sample has about 60,000 clones in its table, and just under 80% of those were observed once. Jointly, the top ten make up less than 30% of the sample.

The material sequenced was peripheral blood. This receptor was obtained from a human donor in a cohort sampled during active COVID-19. The chain is assembled from TRBV7-8 and TRBJ2-7, with no confident D gene call. DNA sequence: TGTGCCAGCACCGACTCAGAAGTCTCTCACGAGCAGTACTTC. This sequence encodes CASTDSEVSHEQYF.